One sample yielded the 25 T cell receptor beta chains listed below, sequenced in a study of post-analysis software for immune sequencing data. Findings and caveats of the study: Controls had lower frequencies than patients of four or five TRBV segments, which included TRBV5-6, TRBV5-1 and TRBV20-1.

Their target antigens are unknown. TCR beta libraries were prepared from cDNA with unique molecular identifiers. TCRdb ran MiXCR on the PCR reads and lists one entry per CDR3 protein. The table lists 700,000 to 800,000 distinct CDR3 sequences, roughly 29% of them singletons, with 0.5% to 0.6% in the top ten. Specimen: blood. The receptors originated from a girl under 18 with multiple sclerosis.

The table lists this clonotype with a few counts. The rearrangement uses TRBV27 and TRBJ1-2; 9 bases agree with TRBD1. This CDR3 comprises 17 residues. V trimming: 5 bases; J trimming: 4 bases; junction bases outside the gene matches: 14. The germline V gene has CDR1 MNHEY and CDR2 SMNVEV (reference sequence). The CDR3: CASSRVPGQGRSYGYTF. Here the CDR3 DNA reads TGTGCCAGCAGTCGTGTGCCGGGACAGGGTAGGAGCTATGGCTACACCTTC.

This clonotype was seen more than once but under ten times. The rearrangement uses TRBV28 and TRBJ2-5; 8 bases are shared with TRBD1. The CDR3 consists of 16 residues. Trimming took 6 bases from V and 2 from J; bases not matched to a gene: 11. The V gene's germline CDR1 is MDHEN and CDR2 SYDVKM. CDR3 DNA: TGTGCCAGCAGCTCACAGACAGGGGTCCGGCAAGAGACCCAGTACTTC. Translation gives CASSSQTGVRQETQYF.

This chain joins TRBV20-1 and TRBJ2-1; the match to TRBD2 covers 11 bases. V dropped 6 bases and J dropped 10; count of bases not matched to a gene: 11. CDR3 length equals 14 residues. The germline V gene encodes CDR1 DFQATT and CDR2 SNEGSKA (reference sequence). CDR3 amino acids: CSAPELAGAYEQFF. For the CDR3, the DNA is TGCAGTGCCCCCGAACTAGCGGGAGCCTACGAGCAGTTCTTC.

The chain recombines TRBV28 with TRBJ2-7; D is possibly TRBD1 (6 bases). The CDR3 consists of 14 residues. Trimming left V 4 bases short and J 1 base short, with 11 bases between. The germline CDR1 and CDR2 sequences are MDHEN and SYDVKM. CDR3: CASSYRAESYEQYF. The CDR3 DNA reads as TGTGCCAGCAGTTACAGGGCCGAATCCTACGAGCAGTACTTC. The full variable domain, its missing parts supplied by reference TRBV28 and TRBJ2-7, is DVKVTQSSRYLVKRTGEKVFLECVQDMDHENMFWYRQDPGLGLRLIYFSYDVKMKEKGDIPEGYSVSREKKERFSLILESASTNQTSMYLCASSYRAESYEQYFGPGTRLTVT.

The rearrangement uses TRBV20-1 and TRBJ2-3; TRBD2 might be the D (5 bases). Germline lookup yields CDR1 DFQATT and CDR2 SNEGSKA (reference sequence). V was shortened by 4 bases and J by 2 bases, with 16 bases between the two germline ends. CDR3 size: 15 residues. The CDR3, as DNA: TGCAGTGCTACTAATATAGCGCGACTCACAGATACGCAGTATTTT. Its translation: CSATNIARLTDTQYF.

The rearrangement uses TRBV3-1 and TRBJ2-5, with TRBD2 matching over 7 bases. The CDR3 contains 14 residues. The V gene's germline CDR1 is LGHDT and CDR2 YNNKEL (reference sequence). V was clipped by 4 bases and J by 5 bases; unmatched bases: 7. The CDR3 region is CASSLGRRLETQYF. DNA for the CDR3: TGTGCCAGCAGCCTCGGGAGGAGGTTGGAGACCCAGTACTTC.

The chain is built from TRBV6-1 and TRBJ1-6; 7 bases line up with TRBD1. CDR1 is MNHNS, CDR2 SASEGT, per germline. Unmatched junction bases numbered 8, after V lost 3 bases and J lost 6 bases. CDR3 length: 16 amino acids. The CDR3: CASSDQTGPGNSPLHF. In nucleotides, the CDR3 is TGTGCCAGCAGTGACCAGACAGGGCCGGGTAATTCACCCCTCCACTTT.

This clonotype was detected only a few times. V is TRBV6-6 and J is TRBJ1-5; 8 bases line up with TRBD1. V lost 8 bases and J lost 6; bases outside the gene matches: 9. CDR3 length equals 14 residues. CDR1 and CDR2 (germline): MNHNY, SVGAGI (reference sequence). CDR3 in amino acids: CASEGQGFFQPQHF. The CDR3 region has the DNA TGTGCCAGCGAAGGACAGGGTTTTTTTCAGCCCCAGCATTTT.

The sample holds a few counts of this clonotype. The rearrangement links TRBV6-5 to TRBJ2-3; D could derive from TRBD1 or TRBD2 (5 bases each). Trimming took 10 bases from V and 1 from J, leaving 12 bases between them. This CDR3 has 13 amino acids. The V gene's germline CDR1 is MNHEY and CDR2 SVGAGI. DNA of the CDR3: TGTGCCACTCATCGGGGACGCACAGATACGCAGTATTTT. Amino acids: CATHRGRTDTQYF.

A remark on this clonotype: Relative to the germline gene, one junction end is altered; a read error may explain this. This sequence joins TRBV27 and TRBJ1-1, with D perhaps TRBD1 (5 bases). The CDR3 is made up of 12 amino acids. CDR1 is MNHEY, CDR2 SMNVEV, per germline (reference sequence). The CDR3 bases are TGTACCAGCAGGAGGGGCGGCACTGAAGCTTTCTTT. It translates to CTSRRGGTEAFF.

The chain links TRBV5-1 to TRBJ1-2; no clear D. This CDR3 spans 15 amino acids. Per germline, CDR1 SGHRS and CDR2 YFSETQ. V was pared by 6 bases and J by 4 bases, with 19 bases between. The CDR3 here is CASTQKNGRGYGYTF. DNA of the CDR3: TGCGCCAGCACCCAAAAGAACGGGCGGGGCTATGGCTACACCTTC.

Only a few counts were recorded for this clonotype. This chain uses TRBV13 with TRBJ2-7, with D tentatively TRBD1 (5 bases). Trimming cost V 5 bases and J 6 bases, with 8 bases left between them. The germline CDR1 and CDR2 sequences are PRHDT and FYEKMQ (reference sequence). This CDR3 region has 11 residues. The CDR3 DNA sequence: TGTGCCAGCAGCCATACAGGCGAGCAGTACTTC. Translation: CASSHTGEQYF.

This clonotype has only a few counts. The chain joins TRBV7-9 to TRBJ2-7; the match to TRBD1 covers 8 bases. CDR3 length: 15 amino acids. From germline, CDR1 is SEHNR and CDR2 FQNEAQ (reference sequence). V lost 4 bases and J lost 3; bases outside the gene matches: 8. CDR3 region: CASSSIADRGYEQYF. The CDR3 DNA follows: TGTGCCAGCAGCTCCATCGCCGACAGGGGCTACGAGCAGTACTTC.

The rearrangement uses TRBV27 and TRBJ1-1; D not resolved. This CDR3 has 13 residues. With 5 bases removed from V and 7 bases from J, the gap between germline ends came to 14 bases. Looked up from germline, CDR1 is MNHEY and CDR2 is SMNVEV (reference sequence). The CDR3 here is CASSLAVRGEAFF. The DNA for the CDR3 is TGTGCCAGCAGTCTCGCTGTTCGGGGTGAAGCTTTCTTT.

The CDR3 DNA reads as TGTGCCAGCAGCGGTTATCGCTACGAGCAGTACTTC. Protein product: CASSGYRYEQYF. This chain links TRBV28 with TRBJ2-1, with unresolved D. The J call may not be correct, given that the DNA end is closer to TRBJ2-7. The CDR3 has 12 amino acids. CDR1 and CDR2 from the germline V gene are MDHEN and SYDVKM.

This clonotype was observed a handful of times. CDR3 sequence reads: CATAREETQYF. The CDR3 DNA follows: TGTGCCACAGCCCGGGAGGAGACCCAGTACTTC. The chain is built from TRBV28 and TRBJ2-5; weak D call: TRBD2 (6 bases). Germline values: CDR1 MDHEN, CDR2 SYDVKM. This CDR3 region has 11 residues. With 10 bases removed from V and 5 bases from J, the gap between germline ends came to 11 bases.

The table lists this clonotype with many counts. The chain couples TRBV9 to TRBJ2-3; the D gene is possibly TRBD2 (5 bases). This CDR3 region has 14 residues. Trimming took 1 base from V and 1 from J, leaving 7 bases between them. In germline, CDR1 is SGDLS, CDR2 YYNGEE. CDR3: CASSVRGGTDTQYF. In DNA form, the CDR3 reads TGTGCCAGCAGCGTACGGGGAGGCACAGATACGCAGTATTTT.

V and J are TRBV6-2 or TRBV6-3 and TRBJ2-1; D not resolved. Germline lookup yields CDR1 MNHEY and CDR2 SVGEGT. CDR3 size: 14 residues. V lost 4 bases and J 3 bases, leaving 10 bases between the germline ends. The CDR3 DNA reads as TGTGCCAGCAGTTCACACAGCAACTACAATGAGCAGTTCTTC. Protein sequence: CASSSHSNYNEQFF.

In this sample, this clonotype turned up a few times. One end of the junction varies from germline; a read error may be responsible. The CDR3 is CASRQGLAGVSYNEQFF. The CDR3 bases are TGTGCCAGCAGACAAGGACTAGCGGGAGTGTCCTACAATGAGCAGTTCTTC. This chain connects TRBV3-1 to TRBJ2-1; 13 positions agree with TRBD2. This CDR3 has 17 amino acids. Germline values: CDR1 LGHDT, CDR2 YNNKEL (reference sequence).

In this sample, this clonotype turned up a few times. The chain has TRBV9 and TRBJ2-5; no firm D call. Deletions cut 4 bases from V and 5 bases from J, with 9 bases between. In germline, CDR1 is SGDLS, CDR2 YYNGEE. CDR3 size: 12 residues. This CDR3 reads CASSRSGETQYF. The CDR3 DNA sequence: TGTGCCAGCAGCCGGAGTGGGGAGACCCAGTACTTC.

The chain recombines TRBV7-9 with TRBJ2-1; a weak D match, TRBD2 (5 bases). The CDR3 is 16 amino acids. Per germline, CDR1 SEHNR and CDR2 FQNEAQ (reference sequence). Between the trimmed V and J ends, which lost 3 bases and 7 bases, there was a span of 19 bases. DNA for the CDR3: TGTGCCAGCAGCTTGACACACGGGATTCAGGCGAATGAGCAGTTCTTC. Translated, it gives CASSLTHGIQANEQFF.

This chain joins TRBV28 and TRBJ1-2; D remains ambiguous. Trimming left V 6 bases short and J 8 bases short, with 13 bases between. CDR3 size: 12 residues. CDR1 is MDHEN, CDR2 SYDVKM, per germline. The CDR3 protein is CASSADPDGYTF. CDR3 nucleotide sequence: TGTGCCAGCAGCGCAGACCCCGACGGCTACACCTTC.

This clonotype was counted only a few times. This chain links TRBV5-1 with TRBJ2-5, with 10 bases matching TRBD2. The trim removed 0 bases at V and 6 bases at J, leaving 5 bases unmatched. This CDR3 is built from 15 residues. Per germline, CDR1 SGHRS and CDR2 YFSETQ. This chain's CDR3 is CASSLDLLAGQTQYF. The CDR3 coding sequence is TGCGCCAGCAGCTTGGACTTACTAGCGGGGCAGACCCAGTACTTC. The full variable domain, in which reference TRBV5-1 and TRBJ2-5 provide the parts outside the CDR3, is KAGVTQTPRYLIKTRGQQVTLSCSPISGHRSVSWYQQTPGQGLQFLFEYFSETQRNKGNFPGRFSGRQFSNSRSEMNVSTLELGDSALYLCASSLDLLAGQTQYFGPGTRLLVL.

The rearrangement uses TRBV6-1 and TRBJ1-6; 10 bases align to TRBD1. Germline CDR1 reads MNHNS; CDR2 reads SASEGT. The CDR3 contains 16 residues. The trim removed 1 base at V and 9 bases at J, leaving 6 bases unmatched. The chain's CDR3 is CASSEETGGSGSPLHF. Written as DNA, the CDR3 is TGTGCCAGCAGTGAAGAGACAGGGGGCTCGGGTTCACCCCTCCACTTT.

CDR3 in DNA: TGTGCCAGCAGTTTAAAGGGAAGGCAAGAGACCCAGTACTTC. This translates into CASSLKGRQETQYF. This chain uses TRBV27 with TRBJ2-4, with D unresolved. The assigned J gene may be wrong: the sequence end matches TRBJ2-5 better. Germline lookup yields CDR1 MNHEY and CDR2 SMNVEV (reference sequence). This CDR3 has 14 amino acids.